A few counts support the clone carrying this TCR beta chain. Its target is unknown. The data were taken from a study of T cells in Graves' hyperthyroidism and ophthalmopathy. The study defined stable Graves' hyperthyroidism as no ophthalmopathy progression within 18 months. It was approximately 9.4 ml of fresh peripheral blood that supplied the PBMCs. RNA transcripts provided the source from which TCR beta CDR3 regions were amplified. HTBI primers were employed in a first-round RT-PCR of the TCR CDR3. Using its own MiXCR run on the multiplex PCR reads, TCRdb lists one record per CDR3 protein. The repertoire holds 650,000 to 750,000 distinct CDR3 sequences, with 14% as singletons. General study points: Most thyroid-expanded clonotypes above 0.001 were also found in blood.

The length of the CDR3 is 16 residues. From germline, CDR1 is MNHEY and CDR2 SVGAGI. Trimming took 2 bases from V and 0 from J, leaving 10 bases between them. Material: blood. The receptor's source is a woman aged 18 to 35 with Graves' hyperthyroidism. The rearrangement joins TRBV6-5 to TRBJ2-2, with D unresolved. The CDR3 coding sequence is TGTGCCAGCAGTTACCGTCCCTTTTCGAACACCGGGGAGCTGTTTTTT. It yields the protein CASSYRPFSNTGELFF.